This entry lists 18 T cell receptor beta chains sequenced from one sample in a study of T cell repertoires in cytomegalovirus infection. TCRdb fed the reads into MiXCR, producing one record per CDR3 protein. The data hold about 320,000 distinct CDR3 sequences, with more than 8% observed a single time. The sequencing sample was made of PBMCs. The receptors were gathered from a human donor in good health (CMV status not recorded). Some clones in this sample may be carry-over from other donors' samples.

The table lists this clonotype with a few counts. The chain recombines TRBV27 with TRBJ1-3, with D possibly matching TRBD1 (6 bases). There are 14 residues in the CDR3. The germline CDR1 and CDR2 sequences are MNHEY and SMNVEV (reference sequence). Trimming pared 8 bases from V and 0 bases from J, leaving 11 bases between. CDR3 protein: CASSDRSSGNTIYF. The CDR3 region has the DNA TGTGCCAGCTCAGACAGGAGCTCTGGAAACACCATATATTTT.

Points on this clonotype: This may be a read error: a much more frequent sequence differs by one nucleotide. This chain uses TRBV7-2 with TRBJ1-5, with D hard to call. The CDR3 spans 13 residues. The germline CDR1 and CDR2 sequences are SGHTA and FQGNSA. V lost 8 bases, J lost 7 bases, and 15 bases lay in between. CDR3 sequence (DNA): TGTGCCAGCGGCCAAACAGTGCAACAGCCCCAGCATTTT. Protein sequence: CASGQTVQQPQHF.

This clonotype was seen a few times. The J gene is TRBJ2-7, the V gene TRBV7-6; 13 bases align to TRBD2. The CDR3 covers 14 residues. The V gene's germline CDR1 is SGHVS and CDR2 FNYEAQ. Trimming removed 4 bases from V and 6 bases from J; junction bases left unmatched: 3. The chain's CDR3 is CASSSGLAGSEQYF. DNA for the CDR3: TGTGCCAGCAGCTCGGGACTAGCGGGAAGCGAGCAGTACTTC.

This clonotype was seen at least ten times. The chain recombines TRBV7-2 with TRBJ1-2, with D possibly TRBD1 on 5 matching bases. Per germline, CDR1 SGHTA and CDR2 FQGNSA. V dropped 2 bases and J dropped 3 bases, with 7 bases sitting between them. The CDR3 sequence is 13 residues long. CDR3: CASSLRQYYGYTF. The CDR3 region has the DNA TGTGCCAGCAGCTTACGACAGTACTATGGCTACACCTTC.

The chain uses TRBV7-9 and TRBJ2-7; 9 bases agree with TRBD1. Germline CDR1 reads SEHNR; CDR2 reads FQNEAQ (reference sequence). This CDR3 comprises 15 residues. The J segment lost 6 bases and the V segment lost 5 bases, leaving 11 bases of the junction unmatched. The DNA of the CDR3 is TGTGCCAGCAGCCCTCAACAGGGGGCACGGGGCGAGCAGTACTTC. The encoded protein is CASSPQQGARGEQYF.

This clonotype was seen at least ten times. The CDR3 DNA is TGTGCCAGCAGCTCTATCGACTTGGTGGATTCACCCCTCCACTTT. It specifies CASSSIDLVDSPLHF. The V gene is TRBV7-2, the J gene TRBJ1-6; D is undetermined. The CDR3 covers 15 residues. Per the germline V gene, CDR1 is SGHTA and CDR2 is FQGNSA. V was pared by 4 bases and J by 8 bases, with 15 bases between.

This clonotype was seen more than once but under ten times. J is TRBJ2-6 and V is TRBV7-9; D is perhaps TRBD1 (5 bases). CDR1 is SEHNR and CDR2 is FQNEAQ in the germline V gene (reference sequence). Between the trimmed V and J ends, which lost 7 bases and 0 bases, there was a span of 10 bases. CDR3 size: 15 residues. This CDR3 reads CASTLTDSGANVLTF. CDR3 DNA sequence: TGTGCCAGCACCCTGACAGACTCTGGGGCCAACGTCCTGACTTTC.

Concerning this clonotype itself: This may come from a read error, since a much larger clone is one base off. The chain joins TRBV12-3 or TRBV12-4 to TRBJ1-2; D is uncertain. This CDR3 spans 11 amino acids. The V gene lost 11 bases and the J gene lost 5 bases, with 12 bases spanning the gap. In nucleotides, the CDR3 is TGTGCCGGCGCACAAGAATATGGCTACACCTTC. Protein product: CAGAQEYGYTF.

This clonotype was counted many times. V gene TRBV12-3 or TRBV12-4 combines with J gene TRBJ1-5, with a weak D call TRBD1 (5 bases). The CDR3 contains 13 residues. Trimming cost V 6 bases and J 2 bases, with 8 bases left between them. The CDR3 spells CASSDSRNQPQHF. Written as DNA, the CDR3 is TGTGCCAGCAGCGACAGTCGCAATCAGCCCCAGCATTTT.

This clonotype was seen a few times. This chain connects TRBV4-1 to TRBJ2-7, with a tentative D call TRBD1 (6 bases). The CDR3 extends over 16 amino acids. Germline V CDR1 and CDR2: MGHRA, YSYEKL. Between the trimmed V and J ends, which lost 0 bases and 2 bases, there was a span of 14 bases. Here the CDR3 reads CASSQETGHMAYEQYF. The DNA for the CDR3 is TGCGCCAGCAGCCAAGAGACAGGCCATATGGCCTACGAGCAGTACTTC.

This clonotype was counted between two and nine times. This chain joins TRBV4-3 and TRBJ1-1; the D gene is possibly TRBD1 (5 bases). V was cut by 5 bases and J by 1 base, with 11 bases left in between. The CDR3 runs to 14 residues. The germline CDR1 and CDR2 sequences are LGHNA and YSLEER. The CDR3, as DNA: TGCGCCAGCAGCTACGGGGCGGGGAACACTGAAGCTTTCTTT. It translates to CASSYGAGNTEAFF.

This clonotype was observed at least ten times. The gene calls are TRBV7-2 and TRBJ2-4, with 10 bases fitting TRBD2. Trimming took 6 bases from V and 0 from J; bases not matched to a gene: 5. Germline CDR1 reads SGHTA; CDR2 reads FQGNSA. This CDR3 comprises 16 residues. CDR3 bases: TGTGCCAGCAGTACTAGCGGGACTCTAGCCAAAAACATTCAGTACTTC. The encoded protein is CASSTSGTLAKNIQYF.

This clonotype was observed a handful of times. J is TRBJ2-1 and V is TRBV6-6, with 10 bases identical to TRBD1. Germline CDR1 reads MNHNY; CDR2 reads SVGAGI (reference sequence). The CDR3 runs to 15 residues. V lost 2 bases to trimming and J lost 6 bases; unmatched junction nucleotides: 4. Here the CDR3 reads CASSYMGQGRNEQFF. Written as DNA, the CDR3 is TGTGCCAGCAGTTACATGGGACAGGGGCGCAATGAGCAGTTCTTC.

In this sample, this clonotype turned up a few times. V usage is TRBV29-1 and J usage is TRBJ2-7; 8 nucleotides match TRBD2. V dropped 2 bases and J dropped 5; count of bases not matched to a gene: 8. The germline V gene encodes CDR1 SQVTM and CDR2 ANQGSEA. This CDR3 region has 14 residues. CDR3 region: CSVESIGRVHEQYF. CDR3 DNA: TGCAGCGTTGAATCCATCGGGAGGGTCCACGAGCAGTACTTC.

At least ten counts were recorded for this clonotype. CDR3 DNA sequence: TGTGCCAGCAGCTTAGAGGGGGCCGCCGGGGAGCTGTTTTTT. Its translation: CASSLEGAAGELFF. This chain links TRBV7-2 with TRBJ2-2; TRBD1 agrees at 7 bases. Unmatched junction bases numbered 2, after V lost 1 base and J lost 6 bases. The V gene's germline CDR1 is SGHTA and CDR2 FQGNSA. CDR3 size: 14 residues.

The chain joins TRBV19 to TRBJ1-5; D call uncertain. CDR1 and CDR2 from the germline V gene are LNHDA and SQIVND (reference sequence). Trimming removed 8 bases at V and 2 bases at J, with 7 bases between. This CDR3 contains 12 residues. In DNA form, the CDR3 reads TGTGCCAGTGCTACAGGCAATCAGCCCCAGCATTTT. Translation gives CASATGNQPQHF.

CDR3: CASSFGTSGKYNEQFF. DNA of the CDR3: TGTGCCAGCAGCTTCGGGACTAGCGGGAAATACAATGAGCAGTTCTTC. The chain recombines TRBV5-4 with TRBJ2-1; 13 nucleotides match TRBD2. The germline CDR1 and CDR2 sequences are SGHNT and YYREEE (reference sequence). V lost 2 bases to trimming and J lost 4 bases; unmatched junction nucleotides: 3. The CDR3 is 16 amino acids.

The rearrangement joins TRBV7-6 to TRBJ2-7, with TRBD2 identical over 16 bases. After removal of 5 bases from V and 4 bases from J, the junction contained 11 bases not matched to a gene. The CDR3 consists of 18 residues. CDR1 is SGHVS, CDR2 FNYEAQ, per germline. The CDR3: CASSPTGTSGGAWYEQYF. As DNA, the CDR3 is TGTGCCAGCAGCCCCACCGGGACTAGCGGGGGGGCGTGGTACGAGCAGTACTTC.